The clone carrying this T cell receptor (beta chain) appeared once. The entry originates in a study of shared clonotypes between healthy human individuals. The CDR3 is 15 amino acids. Germline lookup yields CDR1 SGHTA and CDR2 FQGNSA. V was clipped by 2 bases and J by 1 base, with 11 bases between them. Measured with immunoSEQ multiplex PCR; TCRdb has only the in-frame clones, and not every one. Of 950,000 to 1,200,000 clones listed, approximately 80% were seen once; the top ten hold almost 0.9%. Sample: memory CD4+ T cells from PBMCs. Subset defined: CD45RA-negative fraction. This sequence originates from a man aged 18-30 years in good health. Some clones in this sample may be carry-over from other donors' samples. This chain connects TRBV7-2 to TRBJ2-5, with a weak D call TRBD2 (6 bases). The CDR3: CASSLFGGRQETQYF. For the CDR3, the DNA is TGTGCCAGCAGCTTATTCGGGGGTCGCCAAGAGACCCAGTACTTC.